Following are 6 T cell receptor beta chains from one sample sequenced in a study of type 1 and type 2 diabetes patients. PCR was run on genomic DNA. A primer set of 30 forward and 13 reverse primers amplified the CDR3. TCRdb analysed the multiplex PCR reads with MiXCR anew, one entry per CDR3 protein. The sample lists 250,000 to 300,000 distinct CDR3 sequences, approximately 50% seen once, with about 13% in the top ten. The material sequenced was peripheral blood mononuclear cells (PBMCs). Source of these receptors: a man between 18 and 29 years old with type 2 diabetes.

CDR3 loop: CASSLPSGQETQYF. DNA of the CDR3: TGTGCCAGCAGCTTGCCCAGCGGCCAAGAGACCCAGTACTTC. The chain uses TRBV5-5 and TRBJ2-5; possible D gene TRBD2, 5 bases. V shed 1 base and J shed 1 base, with 8 bases lying between them. CDR1 is SGHKS, CDR2 YYEKEE, per germline (reference sequence). This CDR3 comprises 14 residues.

This clonotype was counted only a few times. The V and J genes are TRBV19 and TRBJ1-1, with 8 bases lining up with TRBD1. The germline V gene has CDR1 LNHDA and CDR2 SQIVND (reference sequence). This CDR3 contains 13 residues. V dropped 7 bases and J dropped 5; count of bases not matched to a gene: 6. The CDR3 DNA sequence: TGTGCCAGTACCCGGACAGGGTGGACTGAAGCTTTCTTT. It codes for CASTRTGWTEAFF.

CDR3 nucleotide sequence: TGCAGCGGGCCAACAGGGGGACCCTATGGCTACACCTTC. This codes for CSGPTGGPYGYTF. The chain employs TRBV29-1 and TRBJ1-2; 8 positions agree with TRBD1. V dropped 7 bases and J dropped 4; count of bases not matched to a gene: 8. This CDR3 contains 13 residues. In germline, CDR1 is SQVTM, CDR2 ANQGSEA.

This clonotype was recorded a few times. The chain recombines TRBV20-1 with TRBJ2-1, with TRBD2 matching over 9 bases. The CDR3 has 16 amino acids. V was pared by 2 bases and J by 7 bases, with 12 bases of the junction left unmatched. The germline CDR1 and CDR2 sequences are DFQATT and SNEGSKA (reference sequence). CDR3 residues: CSARSSVGGRGNEQFF. The CDR3 DNA reads as TGCAGTGCTAGATCCTCTGTCGGCGGGAGGGGTAATGAGCAGTTCTTC.

This chain links TRBV7-9 with TRBJ1-1, with D uncertain. The CDR3 totals 13 residues. Germline lookup yields CDR1 SEHNR and CDR2 FQNEAQ (reference sequence). V was trimmed by 2 bases and J by 4 bases, leaving 8 bases between them. CDR3 in DNA: TGTGCCAGCAGCTTACTCATTAGCACTGAAGCTTTCTTT. This gives the protein CASSLLISTEAFF.

In its sample, this clonotype was seen a few times. The chain uses TRBV7-2 and TRBJ1-1, with a weak D call TRBD1 (5 bases). The CDR3 totals 16 residues. Germline values: CDR1 SGHTA, CDR2 FQGNSA. V dropped 4 bases and J dropped 1 base, with 16 bases sitting between them. The CDR3 is CASSYGGWGGNTEAFF. The CDR3 nucleotides read TGTGCCAGCAGCTATGGGGGTTGGGGCGGGAACACTGAAGCTTTCTTT.